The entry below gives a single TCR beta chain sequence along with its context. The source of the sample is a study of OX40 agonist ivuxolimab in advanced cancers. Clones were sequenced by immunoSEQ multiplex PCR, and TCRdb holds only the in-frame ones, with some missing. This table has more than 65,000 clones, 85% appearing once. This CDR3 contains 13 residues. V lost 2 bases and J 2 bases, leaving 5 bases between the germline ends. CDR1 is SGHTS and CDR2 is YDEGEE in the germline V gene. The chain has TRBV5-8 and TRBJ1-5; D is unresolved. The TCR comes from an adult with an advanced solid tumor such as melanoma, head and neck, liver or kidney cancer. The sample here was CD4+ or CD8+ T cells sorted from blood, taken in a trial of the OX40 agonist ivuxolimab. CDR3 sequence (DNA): TGTGCCAGCAGCTTCGGCGGCAATCAGCCCCAGCATTTT. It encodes CASSFGGNQPQHF.